This passage covers 17 T cell receptor beta chains from one sample sequenced in a study of T cell responses to AZD1222 COVID-19 vaccine. Clones were read by immunoSEQ multiplex PCR, and TCRdb kept only the in-frame ones, dropping some. The sample lists about 120,000 clones, about 90% seen once, with about 14% in the top ten. The input for sequencing was peripheral blood, taken on day 0 of AZD1222 vaccination. The source of these receptors is an adult in good health.

The genes are TRBV4-3 and TRBJ1-3; D may be TRBD1 (6 bases). The CDR3 runs 17 residues. Germline-derived CDR1 and CDR2 are LGHNA and YSLEER. V lost 0 bases and J 3 bases, leaving 15 bases between the germline ends. The CDR3 sequence: CASSQEYRTADGNTIYF. The CDR3 nucleotides are TGCGCCAGCAGCCAAGAGTACAGGACAGCCGATGGAAACACCATATATTTT.

This clone was observed once. The rearrangement uses TRBV9 and TRBJ1-1, with D tentatively TRBD1 (6 bases). V was pared by 0 bases and J by 0 bases, with 15 bases between. This CDR3 is built from 17 residues. The germline gives CDR1 SGDLS, CDR2 YYNGEE. CDR3 sequence reads: CASSVAVDSLMNTEAFF. CDR3 DNA sequence: TGTGCCAGCAGCGTAGCGGTGGACAGCCTTATGAACACTGAAGCTTTCTTT. Full variable domain (remainder filled in from reference TRBV9 and TRBJ1-1): DSGVTQTPKHLITATGQRVTLRCSPRSGDLSVYWYQQSLDQGLQFLIQYYNGEERAKGNILERFSAQQFPDLHSELNLSSLELGDSALYFCASSVAVDSLMNTEAFFGQGTRLTVV.

The chain has TRBV28 and TRBJ1-6; D ambiguous. Trimming pared 3 bases from V and 6 bases from J, leaving 3 bases between. This CDR3 has 12 amino acids. Germline lookup yields CDR1 MDHEN and CDR2 SYDVKM. The CDR3: CASSLSNSPLHF. The CDR3 nucleotides read TGTGCCAGCAGTTTGTCTAATTCACCCCTCCACTTT.

The chain joins TRBV9 to TRBJ2-3; 7 bases match TRBD2. Germline V gene lookup returns CDR1 SGDLS and CDR2 YYNGEE. The CDR3 totals 15 residues. V trimming: 0 bases; J trimming: 0 bases; junction bases outside the gene matches: 1. The DNA of the CDR3 is TGTGCCAGCAGCGTAGGTAGCGGGAGCACAGATACGCAGTATTTT. Translated, it gives CASSVGSGSTDTQYF.

The gene calls are TRBV3-1 (or the pseudogene TRBV3-2) and TRBJ1-2; D unresolved. The CDR3 loop spans 11 amino acids. Trimming removed 3 bases from V and 8 bases from J, with 7 bases in between. Germline V lookup: CDR1 LGHDT, CDR2 YNNKEL (reference sequence). The CDR3 DNA reads as TGTGCCAGCAGCCACGAGAGGGGCTACACCTTC. Its translation is CASSHERGYTF.

The sample holds one count of this clone. The chain uses TRBV4-3 and TRBJ2-7, with TRBD2 matching over 7 bases. The CDR3 spans 16 residues. V was pared by 0 bases and J by 3 bases, with 8 bases of the junction left unmatched. The germline gives CDR1 LGHNA, CDR2 YSLEER. The CDR3 is CASSQEVSGPRYEQYF. CDR3 DNA: TGCGCCAGCAGCCAAGAAGTTAGCGGGCCACGCTACGAGCAGTACTTC.

The chain couples TRBV9 to TRBJ2-1; D might be TRBD1 (5 bases). This CDR3 is built from 16 residues. Germline assignment: CDR1 SGDLS and CDR2 YYNGEE. Trimming removed 3 bases at V and 6 bases at J, with 19 bases between. The CDR3 sequence is CASSEGAGPQGNEQFF. CDR3 nucleotide sequence: TGTGCCAGCAGCGAAGGGGCCGGGCCCCAAGGCAATGAGCAGTTCTTC.

This chain connects TRBV9 to TRBJ1-2; D might be TRBD1 (6 bases). The CDR3 runs to 16 residues. The germline CDR1 and CDR2 sequences are SGDLS and YYNGEE. The V gene lost 0 bases and the J gene lost 6 bases, with 18 bases spanning the gap. In DNA form, the CDR3 reads TGTGCCAGCAGCGTAGAGCTTTCTTACAGGGCGGATGGCTACACCTTC. Translated, it gives CASSVELSYRADGYTF.

This clone has a single count. The chain recombines TRBV18 with TRBJ1-3; D is ambiguous. The germline V gene encodes CDR1 KGHSH and CDR2 LQKENI. V lost 3 bases to trimming and J lost 0 bases, with 9 bases between them. This CDR3 contains 15 residues. This CDR3 is CASSPDLSSGNTIYF. The CDR3 nucleotides read TGTGCCAGCTCACCGGACTTAAGCTCTGGAAACACCATATATTTT. Using reference TRBV18 and TRBJ1-3 for the parts outside the CDR3, the full variable domain is NAGVMQNPRHLVRRRGQEARLRCSPMKGHSHVYWYRQLPEEGLKFMVYLQKENIIDESGMPKERFSAEFPKEGPSILRIQQVVRGDSAAYFCASSPDLSSGNTIYFGEGSWLTVV.

J is TRBJ2-7 and V is TRBV5-1; D is ambiguous. The germline V gene encodes CDR1 SGHRS and CDR2 YFSETQ. Trimming removed 5 bases at V and 2 bases at J, with 11 bases between. The CDR3 runs to 13 residues. For the CDR3, the DNA is TGCGCCAGCAGACCGACGGTGACCTACGAGCAGTACTTC. This gives the protein CASRPTVTYEQYF.

V and J are TRBV18 and TRBJ1-5; tentative D call: TRBD1 (5 bases). V lost 6 bases and J lost 1, with 16 bases in between. This CDR3 is built from 16 residues. The germline CDR1 and CDR2 sequences are KGHSH and LQKENI. CDR3 sequence reads: CASSTSGPGSNQPQHF. The CDR3 DNA sequence: TGTGCCAGCTCCACCTCCGGGCCAGGGAGCAATCAGCCCCAGCATTTT.

The gene calls are TRBV29-1 and TRBJ1-3; D uncertain. Germline CDR1 reads SQVTM; CDR2 reads ANQGSEA. V was pared by 0 bases and J by 3 bases, with 3 bases between. The CDR3 consists of 12 residues. Written as DNA, the CDR3 is TGCAGCGTTGAAGATGATGGAAACACCATATATTTT. Protein: CSVEDDGNTIYF.

Turning to this clone: The conserved closing phenylalanine or tryptophan is absent in this CDR3, likely reflecting a read error. The limits of the CDR3 on the DNA are not certain, so only TCRdb's listed CDR3 is given. The V call is TRBV28, the J call TRBJ1-6; TRBD1, the table's D call, was not compared with the DNA. The CDR3 region is 12 residues in length, termini included. Germline CDR1 MDHEN, CDR2 SYDVKM. This CDR3 reads CASSGRTGSPFV.

This rearrangement joins TRBV19 to TRBJ1-2; tentative D call: TRBD1 (5 bases). This CDR3 contains 13 residues. The germline gives CDR1 LNHDA, CDR2 SQIVND (reference sequence). The germline V and J ends were trimmed by 6 bases and 3 bases, with 11 bases remaining between them. DNA of the CDR3: TGTGCCAGTAGCCTGGACACTTACTATGGCTACACCTTC. Encoded protein: CASSLDTYYGYTF.

The V gene is TRBV5-8, the J gene TRBJ1-5; D uncertain. The germline V gene has CDR1 SGHTS and CDR2 YDEGEE. This CDR3 has 15 residues. V was pared by 6 bases and J by 0 bases, with 13 bases between. The CDR3 coding sequence is TGTGCCAGCACAGCAGACGGGAATAGCAATCAGCCCCAGCATTTT. It specifies CASTADGNSNQPQHF.

The gene calls are TRBV10-1 and TRBJ2-7, with D unresolved. Germline CDR1 is WNHNN and CDR2 is SYGVQD (reference sequence). The V end lost 2 bases, the J end lost 1 base, and 6 bases lay between the germline ends. This CDR3 contains 13 residues. In DNA form, the CDR3 reads TGCGCCAGCAGTGAGGGCGGTTCCTACGAGCAGTACTTC. Translated, it gives CASSEGGSYEQYF.

V usage is TRBV11-2 and J usage is TRBJ2-5; 8 bases are shared with TRBD1. This CDR3 contains 16 residues. Germline CDR1 is SGHAT and CDR2 is FQNNGV. The ends lost 6 bases at V and 5 bases at J; junction bases unmatched: 14. The CDR3 loop reads CASSSAGRGRRETQYF. CDR3 bases: TGTGCCAGCAGTTCCGCGGGCAGGGGGCGCCGGGAGACCCAGTACTTC.